This entry describes one TCR beta chain. What it recognizes is unknown. These data are taken from a study of response to subunit inactivated influenza vaccine. TCRdb called the RT-PCR reads again in MiXCR, with one record for every CDR3 protein. The data contain approximately 230,000 distinct CDR3 sequences, 12% of them singletons. Notes on the study in general: The authors suggested that few new T cells are recruited per seasonal influenza vaccination.

This CDR3 has 12 residues. V lost 5 bases and J lost 0, with 5 bases in between. Germline CDR1 reads GTSNPN; CDR2 reads SVGIG (reference sequence). This material consisted of non-naive T cells sorted from PBMCs, taken approximately 15 days before vaccination. The genes are TRBV30 and TRBJ2-4; the D is unclear. This receptor was taken from a man aged 50 to 59 who received an inactivated influenza vaccine. The chain's CDR3 is CAWERAKNIQYF. The CDR3 bases are TGTGCCTGGGAAAGAGCCAAAAACATTCAGTACTTC.